The present T cell receptor (beta chain) was sequenced within a study of glioma-infiltrating T cells. Using RNA template, CDR3s of TCR alpha and beta were amplified with iRepertoire arm-PCR. TCRdb re-derived calls from the multiplex PCR reads in MiXCR, one entry per CDR3 protein. This sample yields over 70,000 distinct CDR3 sequences, of which about a quarter are seen a single time; about 6.6% belongs to the top ten. This clonotype was detected ten times or more. Its target is not known. CDR3 length: 14 amino acids. The germline gives CDR1 LGHDT, CDR2 YNNKEL (reference sequence). V was clipped by 2 bases and J by 5 bases; unmatched bases: 2. Study-level findings and limits: Above-expected tissue-blood divergence occurred in all gliomas, most in low-grade ones. CDR3 overlap between tissue and blood was very small.

The origin of this receptor is a human donor with low-grade glioma or glioblastoma, undergoing nonglioma brain surgery, or in good health (not recorded which). V and J are TRBV3-1 and TRBJ1-4; 7 bases map to TRBD1. The specimen was glioma tissue, nonneoplastic brain tissue, or PBMCs (not recorded which). The CDR3 DNA follows: TGTGCCAGCAGCCAACGACAGGGCAATGAAAAACTGTTTTTT. It specifies CASSQRQGNEKLFF.